Listed below are T cell receptor beta chains from one sample, sequenced in a study of blood T cell repertoires in COVID-19. Generated by immunoSEQ multiplex PCR, the TCRdb table keeps only in-frame clones and is missing some. The sample holds 150,000 to 200,000 clones, 75% to 80% seen once. The material sequenced was peripheral blood. These receptors came from a woman aged 80 or older with acute or convalescent COVID-19. Each CDR3 is given with its conserved first and last residue. D genes are given only for firm matches. Some rows mark clone size as missing; the rest say once, few, many or name a class of expanded clone.

>TRBJ1-5|TRBD1|few|TRBV6-5
CASSYSDRDQPQHF
TGTGCCAGCAGTTATTCGGACAGGGATCAGCCCCAGCATTTT
>TRBJ2-6|TRBD1|NA|TRBV19
CASSVPRDRGLSGANVLTF
TGTGCCAGTAGTGTCCCTAGGGACAGGGGTCTCTCTGGGGCCAACGTCCTGACTTTC
>TRBJ1-2|TRBD1|NA|TRBV3-1/TRBV3-2
CASSLYTGQGFGYTF
TGTGCCAGCAGCCTTTATACGGGACAGGGGTTTGGCTACACCTTC
>TRBJ2-2|TRBD2|few|TRBV28
CASIISSGSVGELFF
TGTGCCAGCATCATCAGTAGCGGGAGTGTCGGGGAGCTGTTTTTT
>TRBJ2-3|TRBD1|once|TRBV10-1
CASSLEQGVTQYF
TGCGCCAGCAGTTTGGAACAGGGGGTCACGCAGTATTTT
>TRBJ1-2|NA|NA|TRBV5-8
CASSLEWGRGYGYTF
TGTGCCAGCAGCTTGGAATGGGGAAGGGGCTATGGCTACACCTTC
>TRBJ1-4|TRBD1|NA|TRBV5-1
CASSKDRAVPNEKLFF
TGCGCCAGCAGCAAGGACAGGGCGGTACCTAATGAAAAACTGTTTTTT
>TRBJ2-7|NA|NA|TRBV30
CAWSRRQVGEQYF
TGTGCCTGGAGTAGGAGACAGGTCGGCGAGCAGTACTTC
>TRBJ1-5|TRBD1|NA|TRBV5-4
CASSLKGDSSNQPQHF
TGTGCCAGCAGCTTGAAGGGGGACAGCTCCAATCAGCCCCAGCATTTT
>TRBJ2-5|TRBD1|NA|TRBV14
CASSQPQGYQETQYF
TGTGCCAGCAGCCAACCACAGGGGTACCAAGAGACCCAGTACTTC
>TRBJ1-5|NA|NA|TRBV28
CASSQGNQPQHF
TGTGCCAGCAGCCAGGGGAATCAGCCCCAGCATTTT